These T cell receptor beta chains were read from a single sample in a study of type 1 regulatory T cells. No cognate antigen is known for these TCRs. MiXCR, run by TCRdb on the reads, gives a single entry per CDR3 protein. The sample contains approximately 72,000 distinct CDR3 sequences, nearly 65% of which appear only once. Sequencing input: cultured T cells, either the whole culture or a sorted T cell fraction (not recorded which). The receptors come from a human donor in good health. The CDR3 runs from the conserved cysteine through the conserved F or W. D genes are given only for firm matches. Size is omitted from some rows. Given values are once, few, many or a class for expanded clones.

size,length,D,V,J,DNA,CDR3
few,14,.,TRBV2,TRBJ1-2,TGTGCCAGCAGTGAAGCGGAGGCTCGTGGTGGCTACACCTTC,CASSEAEARGGYTF
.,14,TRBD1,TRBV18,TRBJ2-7,TGTGCCAGCTCAGATAACAGGGGGCTCGGCGAGCAGTACTTC,CASSDNRGLGEQYF
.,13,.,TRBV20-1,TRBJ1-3,TGCAGTGCAAAGGTTACGGTTGGAAACACCATATATTTT,CSAKVTVGNTIYF
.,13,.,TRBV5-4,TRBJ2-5,TGTGCCAGCAGCTTCGGGACCAGGGAGACCCAGTACTTC,CASSFGTRETQYF
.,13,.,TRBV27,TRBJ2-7,TGTGCCAGCAGTTTATCTTCCGGCTACGAGCAGTACTTC,CASSLSSGYEQYF
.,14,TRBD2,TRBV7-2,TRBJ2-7,TGTGCCAGCAGCTTATGGCGGGAGGCCTACGAGCAGTACTTC,CASSLWREAYEQYF
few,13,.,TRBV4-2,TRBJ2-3,TGTGCCAGCAGCCAAGTAGTCACAGATACGCAGTATTTT,CASSQVVTDTQYF
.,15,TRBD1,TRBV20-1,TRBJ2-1,TGCAGTGCTTCGTCTCCGGGACAGTCCTACAATGAGCAGTTCTTC,CSASSPGQSYNEQFF
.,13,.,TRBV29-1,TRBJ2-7,TGCAGCGTTCAGTCACTAGGAGGGAACGAGCAGTACTTC,CSVQSLGGNEQYF
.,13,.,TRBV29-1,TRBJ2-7,TGCAGCGTGAGGGGGGCGGGGAGCAACGAGCAGTACTTC,CSVRGAGSNEQYF
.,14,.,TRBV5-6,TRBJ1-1,TGTGCCAGCAGCTTGGGACAGACGAACACTGAAGCTTTCTTT,CASSLGQTNTEAFF
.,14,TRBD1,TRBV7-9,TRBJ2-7,TGTGCCAGCAGCCGACAGGGGGGGACCTACGAGCAGTACTTC,CASSRQGGTYEQYF
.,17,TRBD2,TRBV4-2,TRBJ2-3,TGTGCCAGCAGCCAGACGGGGGCGGGAGGGCCGACAGATACGCAGTATTTT,CASSQTGAGGPTDTQYF
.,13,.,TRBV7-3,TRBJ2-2,TGTGCCAGCAGCCCCACGTACACCGGGGAGCTGTTTTTT,CASSPTYTGELFF
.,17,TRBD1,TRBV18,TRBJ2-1,TGTGCCAGCTCACCACTCGGACAGGGGGCTATCGACAATGAGCAGTTCTTC,CASSPLGQGAIDNEQFF
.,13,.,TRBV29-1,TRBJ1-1,TGCAGCGTTGAAGACCGAGGACATTTTGAAGCTTTCTTT,CSVEDRGHFEAFF
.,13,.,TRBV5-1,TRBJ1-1,TGCGCCAGCAGCCCGGGATTGAACACTGAAGCTTTCTTT,CASSPGLNTEAFF
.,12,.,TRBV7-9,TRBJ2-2,TGTGCCAGCAGCTTAGAGGGCGGGGAGCTGTTTTTT,CASSLEGGELFF
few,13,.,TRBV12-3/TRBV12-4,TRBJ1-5,TGTGCCAGCGGCCAAAGCCTCAATCAGCCCCAGCATTTT,CASGQSLNQPQHF
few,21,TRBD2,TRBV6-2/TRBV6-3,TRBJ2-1,TGTGCCAGCAGCTATCCACTAAACCGGACTAGCGGGAGGGCCGGCTACAATGAGCAGTTCTTC,CASSYPLNRTSGRAGYNEQFF
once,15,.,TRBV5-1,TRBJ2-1,TGCGCCAGCAGCTTGGATCAGGGTAGGGGCAATGAGCAGTTCTTC,CASSLDQGRGNEQFF
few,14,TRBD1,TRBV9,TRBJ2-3,TGTGCCAGCAGCACCGGACAGGGTGAGGGCACGCAGTATTTT,CASSTGQGEGTQYF
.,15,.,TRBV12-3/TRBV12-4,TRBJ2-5,TGTGCCAGCAGTCACAGGGAGACCCCAATGGGGACCCAGTACTTC,CASSHRETPMGTQYF
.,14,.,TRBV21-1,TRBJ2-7,TGTGCCAGCAGCAAATACAGGGAGGGCTACGAGCAGTACTTC,CASSKYREGYEQYF
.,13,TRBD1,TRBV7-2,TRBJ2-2,TGTGTCAGCAGATTGGGACAGCCCGGGGAGCTGTTTTTT,CVSRLGQPGELFF
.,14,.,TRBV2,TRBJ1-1,TGTGCCAGCAAGGCGGGGGAGACGAACACTGAAGCTTTCTTT,CASKAGETNTEAFF